This T cell receptor beta chain was recorded in a study of CD8 T cells in ankylosing spondylitis. Study outcomes and limitations: In reactive arthritis synovial fluid and blood, some motif variants had been reported before.

The CDR3 contains 15 residues. CDR1 MNHEY and CDR2 SMNVEV come from the germline V gene (reference sequence). V lost 2 bases and J 2 bases, leaving 13 bases between the germline ends. One entry per CDR3 protein, called by TCRdb with MiXCR from the 5' RACE reads. The sample carries about 400,000 distinct CDR3 sequences, 20% to 25% recorded once. This clonotype was detected only once. Its antigen is as yet unknown. The sequenced sample consisted of blood, either unsorted or a sorted T cell fraction (not recorded which). The receptor was isolated from a male donor with ankylosing spondylitis or in good health (not recorded which). The V call is TRBV27, the J call TRBJ2-7; D is unclear. As DNA, the CDR3 is TGTGCCAGCAGTTTAGGATCTGACAATGCCTACGAGCAGTACTTC. Translation gives CASSLGSDNAYEQYF.